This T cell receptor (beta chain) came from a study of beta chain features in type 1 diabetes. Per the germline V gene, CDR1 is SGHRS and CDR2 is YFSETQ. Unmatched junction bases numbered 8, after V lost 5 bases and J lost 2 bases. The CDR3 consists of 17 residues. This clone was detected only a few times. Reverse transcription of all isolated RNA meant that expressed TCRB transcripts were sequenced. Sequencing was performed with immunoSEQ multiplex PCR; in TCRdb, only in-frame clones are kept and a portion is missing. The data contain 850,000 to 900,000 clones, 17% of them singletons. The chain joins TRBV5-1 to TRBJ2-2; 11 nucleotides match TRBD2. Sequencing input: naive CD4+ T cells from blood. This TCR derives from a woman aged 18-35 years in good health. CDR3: CASRVTSGRGNTGELFF. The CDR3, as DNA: TGCGCCAGCAGAGTCACTAGCGGGAGAGGCAACACCGGGGAGCTGTTTTTT.